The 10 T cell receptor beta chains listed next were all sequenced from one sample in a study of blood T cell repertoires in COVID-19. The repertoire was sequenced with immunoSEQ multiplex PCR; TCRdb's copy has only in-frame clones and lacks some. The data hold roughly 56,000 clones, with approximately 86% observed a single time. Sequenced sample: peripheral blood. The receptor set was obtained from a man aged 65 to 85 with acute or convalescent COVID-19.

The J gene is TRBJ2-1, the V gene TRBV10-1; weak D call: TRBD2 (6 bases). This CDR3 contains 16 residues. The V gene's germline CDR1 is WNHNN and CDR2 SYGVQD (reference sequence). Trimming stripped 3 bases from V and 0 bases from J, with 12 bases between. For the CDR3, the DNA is TGCGCCAGCAGTGACCTAGCGTCGAGCTCCTACAATGAGCAGTTCTTC. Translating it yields CASSDLASSSYNEQFF.

CDR3 bases: TGTGCCAGCAGCATAGCGGGGGGGAACACAGATACGCAGTATTTT. It is translated as CASSIAGGNTDTQYF. J is TRBJ2-3 and V is TRBV7-3; 11 bases agree with TRBD2. The CDR3 length is 15 residues. Per the germline V gene, CDR1 is SGHTA and CDR2 is FQGTGA. Trimming took 5 bases from V and 2 from J; bases not matched to a gene: 3.

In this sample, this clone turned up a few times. The CDR3 is CASTSRTGVTYGYTF. The CDR3 region has the DNA TGCGCCAGCACCAGCCGGACAGGGGTAACCTATGGCTACACCTTC. The chain links TRBV5-1 to TRBJ1-2; 9 bases are shared with TRBD1. Germline trimming cut 6 bases from V and 4 bases from J; bases unmatched to any gene: 10. The germline CDR1 and CDR2 sequences are SGHRS and YFSETQ. The CDR3 has 15 residues.

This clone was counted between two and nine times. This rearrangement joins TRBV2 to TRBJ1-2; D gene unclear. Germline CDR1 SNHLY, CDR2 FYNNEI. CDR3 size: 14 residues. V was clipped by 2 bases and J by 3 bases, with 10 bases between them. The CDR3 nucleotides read TGTGCCAGCAGTGAAACCCCCACATACTATGGCTACACCTTC. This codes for CASSETPTYYGYTF.

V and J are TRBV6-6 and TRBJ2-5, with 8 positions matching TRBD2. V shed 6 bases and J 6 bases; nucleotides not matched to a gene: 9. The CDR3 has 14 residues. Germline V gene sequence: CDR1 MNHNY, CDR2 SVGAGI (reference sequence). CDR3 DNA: TGTGCCAGCAGCGGACACGGGGGGGCAAAGACCCAGTACTTC. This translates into CASSGHGGAKTQYF.

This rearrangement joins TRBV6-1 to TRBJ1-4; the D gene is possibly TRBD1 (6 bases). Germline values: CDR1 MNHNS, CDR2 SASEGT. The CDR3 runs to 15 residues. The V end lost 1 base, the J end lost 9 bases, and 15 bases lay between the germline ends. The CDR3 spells CASSEEPQGVKKLFF. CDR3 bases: TGTGCCAGCAGTGAAGAACCACAGGGAGTGAAAAAACTGTTTTTT.

The CDR3 sequence: CASSLQGLGAPLHF. Written as DNA, the CDR3 is TGTGCCAGCAGCTTGCAAGGATTAGGGGCACCCCTCCACTTT. The chain links TRBV7-2 to TRBJ1-6; D is possibly TRBD1 (5 bases). Germline values: CDR1 SGHTA, CDR2 FQGNSA. Trimming removed 3 bases from V and 11 bases from J, with 14 bases in between. The length of the CDR3 is 14 residues.

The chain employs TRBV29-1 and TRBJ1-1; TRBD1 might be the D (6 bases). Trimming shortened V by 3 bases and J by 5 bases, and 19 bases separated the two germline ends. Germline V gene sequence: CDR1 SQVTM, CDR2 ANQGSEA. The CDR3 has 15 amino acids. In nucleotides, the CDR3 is TGCAGCGTTGACCCCAAGGGGGGGTCGGGGACTGAAGCTTTCTTT. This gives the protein CSVDPKGGSGTEAFF.

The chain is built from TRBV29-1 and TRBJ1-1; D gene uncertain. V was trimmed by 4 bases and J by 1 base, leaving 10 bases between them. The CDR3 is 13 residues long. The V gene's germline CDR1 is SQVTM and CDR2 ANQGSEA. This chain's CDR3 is CSVVPGRNTEAFF. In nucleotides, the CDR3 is TGCAGCGTTGTTCCGGGAAGGAACACTGAAGCTTTCTTT.

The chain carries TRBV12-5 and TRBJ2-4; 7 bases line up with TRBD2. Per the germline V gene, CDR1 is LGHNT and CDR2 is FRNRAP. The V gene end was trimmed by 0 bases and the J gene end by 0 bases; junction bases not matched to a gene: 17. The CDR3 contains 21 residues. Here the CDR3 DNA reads TGTGCTAGTGGTTTGGTAGAATGGACAAACGCGGGGGAATTAGCCAAAAACATTCAGTACTTC. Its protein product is CASGLVEWTNAGELAKNIQYF.